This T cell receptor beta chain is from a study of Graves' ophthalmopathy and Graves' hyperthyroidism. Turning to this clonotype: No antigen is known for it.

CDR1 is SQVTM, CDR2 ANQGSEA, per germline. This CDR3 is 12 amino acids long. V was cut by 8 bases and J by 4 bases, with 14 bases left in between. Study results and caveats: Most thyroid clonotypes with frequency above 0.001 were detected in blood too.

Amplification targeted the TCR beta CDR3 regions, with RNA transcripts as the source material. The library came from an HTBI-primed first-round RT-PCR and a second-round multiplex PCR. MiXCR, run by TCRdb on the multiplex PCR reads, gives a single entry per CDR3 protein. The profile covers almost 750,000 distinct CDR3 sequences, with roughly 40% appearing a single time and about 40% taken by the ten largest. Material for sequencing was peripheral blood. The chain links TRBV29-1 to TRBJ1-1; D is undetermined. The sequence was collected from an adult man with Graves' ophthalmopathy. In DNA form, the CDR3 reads TGCAGCTTGGACCCGCGGGGCACTGAAGCTTTCTTT. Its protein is CSLDPRGTEAFF.